This is a list of T cell receptor beta chains from one sample in a study of OX40 agonist ivuxolimab in advanced cancers. The protocol was immunoSEQ multiplex PCR, while the TCRdb copy is restricted to in-frame clones and leaves out a portion. Of some 100,000 clones listed, around nine tenths are singletons. The sequences come from CD4+ or CD8+ T cells sorted from blood, collected in a trial of the OX40 agonist ivuxolimab. The receptors derive from an adult with an advanced solid tumor such as melanoma, head and neck, liver or kidney cancer. CDR3s leave out the opening cysteine and the closing phenylalanine or tryptophan. The order of the fields is J gene, clone size, V gene, CDR3 protein. Clone size, where shown, is once, few, many, or a class for clones that have expanded.

>TRBJ2-2|-|TRBV7-7
ASSLGAGGTGELF
>TRBJ1-5|once|TRBV5-6
ASSPRDRGSVPQH
>TRBJ2-7|-|TRBV11-3
ASSLALSLAGASYEQY
>TRBJ2-1|-|TRBV18
ASSPPNLDGGGEQF
>TRBJ2-1|-|TRBV6-5
ASSPDSYHNEQF
>TRBJ1-1|-|TRBV6-1
ASSQDRVTEAF
>TRBJ1-5|-|TRBV19
ASSTPGTGAFYSNQPQH
>TRBJ1-3|-|TRBV18
ASSPGGTSSGNTIY
>TRBJ2-2|-|TRBV6-1
ATEPGLTRPGELF
>TRBJ1-2|-|TRBV15
ATSTRLWGAHQGYT
>TRBJ2-5|-|TRBV6-6
ASSYAQETQY
>TRBJ2-7|-|TRBV7-3
ASSLSGGGAYEQY
>TRBJ2-2|-|TRBV11-2
ASSTHPGSTGELF
>TRBJ2-2|-|TRBV4-3
ASSQDLAGGGIGGELF
>TRBJ2-7|-|TRBV28
ASSSGSRLLLLYEQY
>TRBJ2-5|-|TRBV10-3
AISREYQETQY
>TRBJ2-7|-|TRBV7-2
ASSPTSGPYEQY
>TRBJ2-2|-|TRBV5-4
ASSSLGLAGTGELF
>TRBJ1-3|-|TRBV5-1
ASSLDRDSGNTIY
>TRBJ1-2|-|TRBV6-5
ASSETWTDYGYT
>TRBJ2-7|-|TRBV9
ASSVSDPWGGSYEQY
>TRBJ1-1|-|TRBV19
ASSSRQGGTEAF
>TRBJ2-7|-|TRBV30
AWSALLAGDREQY
>TRBJ2-3|-|TRBV11-3
ASSKRLAARDDTQY
>TRBJ1-6|-|TRBV10-2
ASSGQGQLMAPLH
>TRBJ1-2|-|TRBV5-1
ASSSGQGSYGYT
>TRBJ2-1|-|TRBV13
ASSPGTSGRNEQF
>TRBJ2-3|once|TRBV5-4
ASSLPGYRADTQY
>TRBJ2-1|-|TRBV28
ASSIIGTGRHEQF
>TRBJ2-7|few|TRBV9
ASSPPREPGEQY
>TRBJ1-2|-|TRBV5-6
ASIKIPSDNYGYT
>TRBJ1-1|-|TRBV18
ASSLNLGNTEAF
>TRBJ2-5|-|TRBV28
ASSLWGLKETQY
>TRBJ1-5|-|TRBV27
ASNPKGSAYSNQPQH
>TRBJ2-4|-|TRBV30
AWSGGTGVKNIQY
>TRBJ1-2|-|TRBV7-2
ASGSSAAGYT
>TRBJ1-2|-|TRBV11-3
ASSRDRGFSGYT
>TRBJ2-5|-|TRBV9
ASSVAAGASQETQY
>TRBJ2-1|-|TRBV7-3
ASSLNRAGGIGNEQF
>TRBJ1-1|-|TRBV5-6
ASSLLTGGLTEAF
>TRBJ1-1|-|TRBV2
ASSVEQGAAEAF
>TRBJ1-1|once|TRBV10-3
AISESGGLNTEAF
>TRBJ2-2|-|TRBV30
AWSVGVPTGELF
>TRBJ2-1|-|TRBV7-9
ASTPAGGAGEQF
>TRBJ2-3|-|TRBV7-5
ARSQRPSGTDTQY